A single T cell receptor beta chain is shown here with its context. Its antigen is unknown. The length of the CDR3 is 14 residues. CDR1 and CDR2 (germline): SGHAT, FQNNGV. V lost 5 bases to trimming and J lost 2 bases; unmatched junction nucleotides: 3. These data originate in a study of shared clonotypes between healthy human individuals. Whole-study context: A donor's plate count was three for CD4 naive and three for CD4 memory; CD8 naive had two and CD8 memory one. Study-wide findings and caveats: The naive CD4 repertoires of several donors were compared, and 5% to 6.5% of clonotypes were shared. Blood was the only sampled material, and tissue repertoires likely differ.

The data were produced by immunoSEQ multiplex PCR, yet TCRdb's version contains in-frame clones alone and is incomplete. This table holds some 1 million clones, around 76% found once. In the CD4+ fraction, cells were divided into CD45RA+ naive and CD45RA-negative memory subsets. This clonotype originated in a man between 18 and 35 years old in good health. Sequences were obtained from memory CD4+ T cells sorted from blood. Subset in this sample: CD45RA-negative fraction. The V and J genes are TRBV11-2 and TRBJ1-1; 9 positions match TRBD1. The CDR3 DNA is TGTGCCAGCAGCGTACAGGGGGCAAACACTGAAGCTTTCTTT. This codes for CASSVQGANTEAFF.